The present T cell receptor (beta chain) was sequenced within a study of technical replicates of blood from a few donors. V was clipped by 3 bases and J by 4 bases; unmatched bases: 12. The CDR3 runs to 17 residues. Germline CDR1 is KGHSH and CDR2 is LQKENI. TCRdb's table, derived via immunoSEQ multiplex PCR, lists solely in-frame clones and lacks some. Altogether approximately 70,000 clones are present, more than 90% being singletons, with the ten largest covering over 0.35%. The chain has TRBV18 and TRBJ2-7; 10 nucleotides line up with TRBD2. Sequencing input: T cells isolated from PBMCs. This sequence originates from a human donor in good health. The CDR3 is CASSPLPASGSRYEQYF. The CDR3 DNA reads TGTGCCAGCTCACCCCTCCCCGCTAGCGGGAGCCGGTACGAGCAGTACTTC.